This paragraph reports one T cell receptor (beta chain). Its antigen is not identified. Assay: immunoSEQ multiplex PCR; the TCRdb copy retains only in-frame clones and omits some. The sample lists approximately 40,000 clones; 78% were seen once. This sample was included in a study of T cells after posttransplantation cyclophosphamide. Study-wide results and caveats: Skin or GI-infiltrating T cells shared few TRB sequences with blood. Donor CD8+ memory clones often dominated recipient blood repertoires at later times. Recipient CMV seropositivity and CMV reactivation strongly tracked TRB clonality.

The V gene's germline CDR1 is SGHTA and CDR2 FQGTGA. The CDR3 loop spans 13 amino acids. Deletions cut 5 bases from V and 5 bases from J, with 11 bases between. Cyclophosphamide on days +3 and +4 followed busulfan-fludarabine conditioning and a marrow graft. The starting material was CD4+ T cells sorted from blood, obtained roughly 1,900 days after a stem cell transplant with posttransplant cyclophosphamide. This receptor was obtained from a female patient in her thirties or forties who received an allogeneic stem cell transplant from a related donor, was CMV-positive, and had no GVHD. Some of the T cells might come from the graft donor. V is TRBV7-3 and J is TRBJ2-3; TRBD1 is a possible D gene (6 bases). Here the CDR3 DNA reads TGTGCCAGCAGCCCTCTAGGGGGAGATACGCAGTATTTT. Protein sequence: CASSPLGGDTQYF.